These T cell receptor beta chains were read from a single sample in a study of shared clonotypes between healthy human individuals. Here immunoSEQ multiplex PCR was the method, and the copy in TCRdb shows in-frame clones only, minus some. The sample holds more than 2,000,000 clones, roughly nine tenths seen once. Sample: naive CD4+ T cells sorted from blood. These receptors originate from a man younger than 35 in good health. Both conserved end residues are part of each CDR3. The order of the fields is V gene, J gene, D gene, clone size, CDR3 protein, CDR3 DNA. A D gene is named only where the DNA matches it firmly. Clone size appears in some rows only: once, few, many, or a class for an expanded clone.

v_call: TRBV19
j_call: TRBJ1-5
d_call: TRBD1
clone_size: -
cdr3_aa: CASSTEGQVNQPQHF
cdr3_nt: TGTGCCAGTAGTACGGAGGGACAGGTAAATCAGCCCCAGCATTTT

v_call: TRBV10-1
j_call: TRBJ1-5
d_call: TRBD1
clone_size: -
cdr3_aa: CASSVPGQGAAVNQPQHF
cdr3_nt: TGCGCCAGCAGTGTCCCGGGACAGGGGGCGGCGGTCAATCAGCCCCAGCATTTT

v_call: TRBV19
j_call: TRBJ2-1
d_call: TRBD2
clone_size: -
cdr3_aa: CAIGTSEGEQFF
cdr3_nt: TGTGCCATAGGGACTAGCGAGGGTGAGCAGTTCTTC

v_call: TRBV2
j_call: TRBJ2-3
d_call: -
clone_size: -
cdr3_aa: CASRPRVDTDTQYF
cdr3_nt: TGTGCCAGCAGGCCAAGGGTAGACACAGATACGCAGTATTTT

v_call: TRBV23-1
j_call: TRBJ2-7
d_call: TRBD1
clone_size: -
cdr3_aa: CARANQGASYEQYF
cdr3_nt: TGCGCCAGGGCCAATCAGGGGGCCTCCTACGAGCAGTACTTC

v_call: TRBV6-5
j_call: TRBJ2-7
d_call: -
clone_size: once
cdr3_aa: CASSTGSPKAYEQYF
cdr3_nt: TGTGCCAGCAGCACCGGCAGCCCTAAGGCCTACGAGCAGTACTTC

v_call: TRBV23-1
j_call: TRBJ2-2
d_call: -
clone_size: once
cdr3_aa: CASSQIPPIGVQGTGELFF
cdr3_nt: TGCGCCAGCAGTCAAATCCCCCCGATAGGGGTCCAGGGCACCGGGGAGCTGTTTTTT

v_call: TRBV27
j_call: TRBJ2-6
d_call: -
clone_size: -
cdr3_aa: CASSLSSSGANVLTF
cdr3_nt: TGTGCCAGCAGTTTATCCAGCTCTGGGGCCAACGTCCTGACTTTC

v_call: TRBV2
j_call: TRBJ1-2
d_call: -
clone_size: -
cdr3_aa: CASSPQGNHPSNYGYTF
cdr3_nt: TGTGCCAGCAGTCCCCAGGGTAACCACCCTTCTAACTATGGCTACACCTTC

v_call: TRBV27
j_call: TRBJ2-3
d_call: -
clone_size: -
cdr3_aa: CASSLFRVGTDTQYF
cdr3_nt: TGTGCCAGCAGTTTATTTAGGGTTGGTACAGATACGCAGTATTTT

v_call: TRBV28
j_call: TRBJ2-5
d_call: TRBD1
clone_size: -
cdr3_aa: CASRNRDSPTTETQYF
cdr3_nt: TGTGCCAGCAGGAACCGGGACAGTCCAACCACGGAGACCCAGTACTTC

v_call: TRBV6-1
j_call: TRBJ2-7
d_call: -
clone_size: -
cdr3_aa: CASNGGPYEQYF
cdr3_nt: TGTGCCAGCAACGGGGGTCCCTACGAGCAGTACTTC

v_call: TRBV19
j_call: TRBJ2-5
d_call: -
clone_size: -
cdr3_aa: CASSIGWGAWYQETQYF
cdr3_nt: TGTGCCAGTAGTATAGGGTGGGGGGCTTGGTACCAAGAGACCCAGTACTTC

v_call: TRBV30
j_call: TRBJ1-1
d_call: -
clone_size: -
cdr3_aa: CAWDLGGGNTEAFF
cdr3_nt: TGTGCCTGGGACCTCGGGGGAGGGAACACTGAAGCTTTCTTT

v_call: TRBV7-2
j_call: TRBJ2-3
d_call: TRBD1
clone_size: -
cdr3_aa: CASSPGTANTQYF
cdr3_nt: TGTGCCAGCAGCCCAGGGACAGCCAATACGCAGTATTTT

v_call: TRBV6-5
j_call: TRBJ2-1
d_call: TRBD2
clone_size: -
cdr3_aa: CSSGGTSRDNEQFF
cdr3_nt: TGTTCATCGGGGGGGACTAGCAGAGACAATGAGCAGTTCTTC

v_call: TRBV6-5
j_call: TRBJ2-5
d_call: TRBD2
clone_size: -
cdr3_aa: CASGLAGAMIETQYF
cdr3_nt: TGTGCCTCCGGACTAGCGGGGGCAATGATTGAGACCCAGTACTTC

v_call: TRBV27
j_call: TRBJ2-2
d_call: -
clone_size: -
cdr3_aa: CASSLSSGRDSGELFF
cdr3_nt: TGTGCCAGCAGTTTATCGTCCGGGCGGGACAGCGGGGAGCTGTTTTTT

v_call: TRBV6-1
j_call: TRBJ1-2
d_call: -
clone_size: once
cdr3_aa: CASSEQGPPYGYTF
cdr3_nt: TGTGCCAGCAGTGAGCAAGGACCGCCCTATGGCTACACCTTC

v_call: TRBV4-1
j_call: TRBJ2-3
d_call: -
clone_size: once
cdr3_aa: CASSQWDTKRDTQYF
cdr3_nt: TGCGCCAGCAGCCAATGGGACACCAAGCGGGATACGCAGTATTTT